These 13 T cell receptor beta chains originate from one sample sequenced in a study of vaccination effects on CD4 cells after COVID-19. Having been cultured for ten to eleven days, the cells underwent CD4+ T cell isolation. This table comes from immunoSEQ multiplex PCR, and its TCRdb copy is limited to in-frame clones, with some not included. The data hold tens of thousands of clones, with about 76% observed a single time. These receptors' targets are unknown. Source: CD4+ T cells from PBMCs cultured without peptide, taken before COVID-19 vaccination. The receptors originated from a human donor who had a prior SARS-CoV-2 infection.

This clone was detected only a few times. CDR3 bases: TGCGCCAGCAGCTTGCTCAACCCCACAGATACGCAGTATTTT. Its translation: CASSLLNPTDTQYF. The chain combines TRBV5-1 with TRBJ2-3, with unresolved D. The CDR3 sequence is 14 residues long. Trimming took 1 base from V and 2 from J, leaving 8 bases between them. The germline V gene has CDR1 SGHRS and CDR2 YFSETQ. The whole variable domain, remainder taken from reference TRBV5-1 and TRBJ2-3, is KAGVTQTPRYLIKTRGQQVTLSCSPISGHRSVSWYQQTPGQGLQFLFEYFSETQRNKGNFPGRFSGRQFSNSRSEMNVSTLELGDSALYLCASSLLNPTDTQYFGPGTRLTVL.

This clone was counted only a few times. The chain has TRBV4-3 and TRBJ2-2; D is ambiguous. The CDR3 is made up of 16 amino acids. V lost 0 bases and J lost 6, with 14 bases in between. CDR1 is LGHNA, CDR2 YSLEER, per germline. In DNA form, the CDR3 reads TGCGCCAGCAGCCAAGATCTTAGGTACAACTCCGGGGAGCTGTTTTTT. Translated: CASSQDLRYNSGELFF.

The V and J genes are TRBV6-6 and TRBJ2-1, with D maybe TRBD2 (5 bases). CDR1 and CDR2 from the germline V gene are MNHNY and SVGAGI (reference sequence). The length of the CDR3 is 14 residues. V was cut by 5 bases and J by 0 bases, with 8 bases left in between. DNA for the CDR3: TGTGCCAGCAGTCAAACTAGCTCCTACAATGAGCAGTTCTTC. Translated: CASSQTSSYNEQFF.

The chain uses TRBV29-1 and TRBJ2-2; 7 bases align to TRBD1. Germline CDR1 and CDR2: SQVTM and ANQGSEA. This CDR3 has 13 residues. The CDR3 region has the DNA TGCAGTTCATCAGGGGGTCCGGGGGGGGAGCTGTTTTTT. Its protein product is CSSSGGPGGELFF.

This chain uses TRBV18 with TRBJ2-5; D not certain. Trimming shortened V by 3 bases and J by 3 bases, and 2 bases separated the two germline ends. CDR3 length: 11 amino acids. CDR1 is KGHSH and CDR2 is LQKENI in the germline V gene. The CDR3 nucleotides read TGTGCCAGCTCACCTGAAGAGACCCAGTACTTC. Amino acid sequence: CASSPEETQYF. The full variable domain, rest sourced from reference TRBV18 and TRBJ2-5, is NAGVMQNPRHLVRRRGQEARLRCSPMKGHSHVYWYRQLPEEGLKFMVYLQKENIIDESGMPKERFSAEFPKEGPSILRIQQVVRGDSAAYFCASSPEETQYFGPGTRLLVL.

The V call is TRBV10-3, the J call TRBJ2-5, with 10 bases fitting TRBD1. The V gene end was trimmed by 4 bases and the J gene end by 2 bases; junction bases not matched to a gene: 1. Germline V gene lookup returns CDR1 ENHRY and CDR2 SYGVKD. The CDR3 consists of 14 residues. CDR3 loop: CAISGQGAQETQYF. The CDR3 DNA sequence: TGTGCCATCAGTGGACAGGGGGCTCAAGAGACCCAGTACTTC.

The V gene is TRBV9, the J gene TRBJ2-2, with TRBD1 matching over 7 bases. Germline trimming cut 1 base from V and 4 bases from J; bases unmatched to any gene: 7. The CDR3 is 16 residues long. Germline V gene data show CDR1 as SGDLS and CDR2 as YYNGEE. CDR3 in amino acids: CASSVRGLLRTGELFF. CDR3 nucleotide sequence: TGTGCCAGCAGCGTAAGGGGGCTGCTGCGCACCGGGGAGCTGTTTTTT. Full variable domain (missing parts from reference TRBV9 and TRBJ2-2): DSGVTQTPKHLITATGQRVTLRCSPRSGDLSVYWYQQSLDQGLQFLIQYYNGEERAKGNILERFSAQQFPDLHSELNLSSLELGDSALYFCASSVRGLLRTGELFFGEGSRLTVL.

CDR3 sequence: CASSIGLGDTQYF. CDR3 coding DNA: TGTGCCAGCTCAATCGGACTCGGAGATACGCAGTATTTT. V and J are TRBV18 and TRBJ2-3; perhaps TRBD2 as D (5 bases). CDR3 size: 13 residues. V lost 5 bases and J lost 5, with 11 bases in between. Per the germline V gene, CDR1 is KGHSH and CDR2 is LQKENI.

V gene TRBV29-1 combines with J gene TRBJ1-1; 9 positions match TRBD1. The CDR3 has 11 amino acids. The germline V gene encodes CDR1 SQVTM and CDR2 ANQGSEA. The CDR3 here is CRIQGAAEAFF. The CDR3 nucleotides read TGCAGGATACAGGGGGCCGCTGAAGCTTTCTTT.

This chain joins TRBV4-3 and TRBJ2-7; D is unclear. The CDR3 contains 14 residues. With 0 bases removed from V and 2 bases from J, the gap between germline ends came to 8 bases. Per germline, CDR1 LGHNA and CDR2 YSLEER. The CDR3 sequence is CASSQDKQTYEQYF. CDR3 DNA: TGCGCCAGCAGCCAAGATAAACAAACCTACGAGCAGTACTTC.

The chain couples TRBV30 to TRBJ2-1; 13 nucleotides agree with TRBD2. CDR3 length equals 18 residues. In germline, CDR1 is GTSNPN, CDR2 SVGIG (reference sequence). The V gene end was trimmed by 3 bases and the J gene end by 9 bases; junction bases not matched to a gene: 17. The CDR3 reads CAWRSLLGRTSGSGEQFF. CDR3 bases: TGTGCCTGGAGGTCTTTGCTAGGGAGGACTAGCGGGAGTGGTGAGCAGTTCTTC.

A few counts support this clone. This chain joins TRBV7-3 and TRBJ1-1; D unclear. Trimming stripped 1 base from V and 5 bases from J, with 8 bases between. This CDR3 is 13 amino acids long. Germline V gene sequence: CDR1 SGHTA, CDR2 FQGTGA. This CDR3 is CASSLSWGTEAFF. CDR3 sequence (DNA): TGTGCCAGCAGCTTAAGTTGGGGAACTGAAGCTTTCTTT.

The genes are TRBV7-9 and TRBJ2-7; a weak D match, TRBD1 (5 bases). The CDR3 runs to 12 residues. CDR1 is SEHNR, CDR2 FQNEAQ, per germline (reference sequence). The V end was cut by 5 bases, the J end by 10 bases, with 15 bases between. CDR3 protein: CASSQNGARQYF. In nucleotides, the CDR3 is TGTGCCAGCAGCCAAAATGGGGCTAGACAGTACTTC.